This T cell receptor (beta chain) was sequenced for a study of cytomegalovirus exposure and HLA in healthy donors. The CDR3 has 14 residues. The junction had 5 bases not matched to a gene; V was cut back by 4 bases and J by 4 bases. CDR1 and CDR2 (germline): SGHDN, FVKESK. Concerning this clone: Its antigen is unidentified.

The PCR was carried out with 60 Vbeta primers and 13 Jbeta primers. How the authors handled the data: In a later analysis, of 80 million to 90 million unique beta chains, about 10 million appeared in at least two donors. Clones were read by immunoSEQ multiplex PCR, and TCRdb kept only the in-frame ones, dropping some. V, J and clone size were drawn from that table, and D and trimming were deduced from the DNA. The sample contains about 270,000 clones, 70% to 90% of which appear only once. General observations from the study: When the data were analyzed later, several of the most significant clusters appeared to be linked to common viral pathogens. In presence/absence analyses, roughly uniform sequencing depth across donors was assumed.

The receptor was isolated from a man aged 40-50 years in good health and CMV-seropositive. The V call is TRBV14, the J call TRBJ2-7; the match to TRBD1 covers 9 bases. Material for sequencing was PBMCs. CDR3 amino acids: CASSLRTGVYEQYF. CDR3 sequence (DNA): TGTGCCAGCAGCCTCAGGACAGGGGTGTACGAGCAGTACTTC. The entire variable domain, with the rest obtained from reference TRBV14 and TRBJ2-7, is as follows: EAGVTQFPSHSVIEKGQTVTLRCDPISGHDNLYWYRRVMGKEIKFLLHFVKESKQDESGMPNNRFLAERTGGTYSTLKVQPAELEDSGVYFCASSLRTGVYEQYFGPGTRLTVT.